Only a few counts were recorded for the clone carrying this T cell receptor beta chain. The antigen is unknown. The sample comes from a study of identical twins' blood T cells. Study observations and caveats: Each donor's most abundant TCRbeta clonotypes shared more CDR3 sequences with her twin than unrelated donors.

TCRdb ran MiXCR on the 5' RACE reads and lists one entry per CDR3 protein. This sample has around 380,000 distinct CDR3 sequences, with roughly 27% found just once. V gave up 6 bases and J gave up 2 bases, with 11 bases separating them. The CDR3 is 13 residues long. Germline V CDR1 and CDR2: MNHEY, SMNVEV (reference sequence). The rearrangement uses TRBV27 and TRBJ2-7; TRBD2 might be the D (6 bases). This clonotype was sampled from a woman aged 18-50 years in good health. The sample taken for sequencing was PBMCs. The CDR3 coding sequence is TGTGCCAGCAGGCACGGGGGTGCCTACGAGCAGTACTTC. It is translated as CASRHGGAYEQYF.